This T cell receptor (beta chain) was profiled in a study of response to subunit inactivated influenza vaccine. Looked up from germline, CDR1 is SGHTA and CDR2 is FQGNSA. The CDR3 spans 15 residues. V lost 0 bases to trimming and J lost 9 bases; unmatched junction nucleotides: 9. Study-wide findings and caveats: Each seasonal flu vaccination may recruit only limited new T cells, authors suggested.

Each CDR3 protein is one row after TCRdb ran MiXCR on the RT-PCR reads. The sample gives about 500,000 distinct CDR3 sequences, 16% of which show up once; approximately 3% is in the top ten. On this clonotype: Its cognate antigen is unknown.

The rearrangement links TRBV7-2 to TRBJ1-1, with 8 positions matching TRBD1. This receptor was obtained from a man in his fifties or sixties who received an inactivated influenza vaccine. This specimen consisted of CD4+ T cells sorted from PBMCs, obtained 23 months after vaccination. As DNA, the CDR3 is TGTGCCAGCAGCTTAGCCCAGGTTTCCAGGGGGCAAGCTTTCTTT. Its translation: CASSLAQVSRGQAFF.